These T cell receptor beta chains were read from a single sample in a study of cytomegalovirus exposure and HLA in healthy donors. The protocol was immunoSEQ multiplex PCR, while the TCRdb copy is restricted to in-frame clones and leaves out a portion. This repertoire includes around 76,000 clones. The sequencing input was PBMCs. These receptors all come from a man aged 40-49 years in good health and CMV-seronegative. Each CDR3 is given with its conserved first and last residue. The D gene is left open where the match is weak.

>-|12|TRBV19|TRBJ1-2
CASTTKLYGYTF
TGTGCCAGTACCACTAAGTTGTATGGCTACACCTTC
>TRBD1|15|TRBV27|TRBJ2-1
CASSPGTGREGRDFF
TGTGCCAGCAGTCCAGGGACAGGGAGGGAGGGCCGGGATTTCTTC
>-|15|TRBV7-2|TRBJ2-1
CASSLSSSSYNEQFF
TGTGCCAGCAGCTTATCGTCTAGCTCCTACAATGAGCAGTTCTTC
>TRBD1|13|TRBV10-3|TRBJ2-1
CAIDDRAGNEQFF
TGTGCCATCGACGACAGGGCGGGCAATGAGCAGTTCTTC
>-|16|TRBV5-1|TRBJ2-2
CASSWTVLGGTGELFF
TGCGCCAGCAGCTGGACTGTACTAGGCGGCACCGGGGAGCTGTTTTTT
>TRBD2|18|TRBV30|TRBJ2-7
CAWSYGLAGDYKIYEQYF
TGTGCCTGGAGTTACGGACTAGCGGGAGACTACAAGATTTACGAGCAGTACTTC
>-|13|TRBV19|TRBJ1-1
CASSPFPNTEAFF
TGTGCCAGTAGTCCATTTCCGAACACTGAAGCTTTCTTT
>TRBD1|15|TRBV7-2|TRBJ1-1
CASSRGQGQNTEAFF
TGTGCCAGCAGCAGGGGACAGGGACAGAACACTGAAGCTTTCTTT
>-|15|TRBV5-1|TRBJ2-7
CASSFGGTAAEEQYF
TGCGCCAGCAGCTTTGGGGGGACAGCGGCGGAGGAGCAGTACTTC
>TRBD1|13|TRBV28|TRBJ1-1
CASHGQGAIQAFF
TGTGCCAGCCATGGACAGGGGGCCATACAAGCTTTCTTT
>TRBD1|14|TRBV2|TRBJ2-5
CASSRDRGQETQYF
TGTGCCAGCAGCCGGGACAGGGGCCAAGAGACCCAGTACTTC
>-|15|TRBV7-9|TRBJ2-1
CASSPPGHTPNEQFF
TGTGCCAGCAGTCCACCGGGACACACTCCCAATGAGCAGTTCTTC
>-|14|TRBV11-2|TRBJ2-7
CASSFAGLLYEQYF
TGTGCCAGCAGCTTTGCCGGACTACTCTACGAGCAGTACTTC
>TRBD1|13|TRBV30|TRBJ2-5
CAYWTGRLETQYF
TGTGCCTACTGGACAGGGCGCCTGGAGACCCAGTACTTC
>-|16|TRBV7-2|TRBJ2-6
CASSHSGSSGANVLTF
TGTGCCAGCAGCCACTCAGGAAGCTCTGGGGCCAACGTCCTGACTTTC
>TRBD2|16|TRBV27|TRBJ2-7
CASSYTPPGLAYEQYF
TGTGCCAGCAGTTACACCCCTCCGGGACTAGCCTACGAGCAGTACTTC
>TRBD1|15|TRBV2|TRBJ1-4
CASSQRTGSNEKLFF
TGTGCCAGCAGTCAACGGACAGGTTCTAACGAAAAACTGTTTTTT
>-|14|TRBV18|TRBJ1-2
CASSPQGVGYGYTF
TGTGCCAGCTCACCACAGGGGGTCGGCTATGGCTACACCTTC
>TRBD1|16|TRBV9|TRBJ1-4
CASSVGQGDSNEKLFF
TGTGCCAGCAGCGTAGGACAGGGGGATTCTAATGAAAAACTGTTTTTT
>TRBD2|16|TRBV4-3|TRBJ2-7
CASSQDTSGRVYEQYF
TGCGCCAGCAGCCAAGATACTAGCGGGAGAGTCTACGAGCAGTACTTC
>-|13|TRBV7-6|TRBJ1-5
CASSAGFRQPQHF
TGTGCCAGCAGCGCGGGCTTTCGGCAGCCCCAGCATTTT
>-|13|TRBV14|TRBJ1-1
CASSQDRGTQAFF
TGTGCCAGCAGCCAAGATCGGGGGACCCAAGCTTTCTTT
>TRBD1|15|TRBV7-2|TRBJ2-7
CASSSLRGRGYEQYF
TGTGCCAGCAGCTCCCTGAGGGGGCGAGGCTACGAGCAGTACTTC